This TCR beta chain was documented in a study of blood T cell repertoires in COVID-19. V was pared by 0 bases and J by 6 bases, with 7 bases between. Germline CDR1 reads SGHNT; CDR2 reads YYREEE (reference sequence). CDR3 length equals 12 residues. The repertoire was sequenced with immunoSEQ multiplex PCR; TCRdb's copy has only in-frame clones and lacks some. The data show 490,000 or so clones, more than 85% seen once. The chain uses TRBV5-4 and TRBJ2-7; D not certain. Sample: PBMCs or T cells enriched from blood (not recorded which). The TCR comes from a woman aged 60-75 years who had recovered from COVID-19. The chain's CDR3 is CASSLELSEQYF. CDR3 in DNA: TGTGCCAGCAGCTTGGAACTATCCGAGCAGTACTTC.